These 6 T cell receptor beta chains were all obtained from the same sample, sequenced in a study of T cells in Graves' hyperthyroidism and ophthalmopathy. Amplification of TCR beta CDR3 regions used RNA as the template. Initially, a first-round RT-PCR of the TCR CDR3 employed the HTBI primer set. MiXCR was run by TCRdb on the multiplex PCR reads, yielding one entry per CDR3 protein. This sample has approximately 870,000 distinct CDR3 sequences; about two fifths occur once, and the top ten carry 7.5% to 9.5%. Sample: blood. The receptor set was obtained from a man between 18 and 29 years old with Graves' hyperthyroidism.

The table lists this clonotype with many counts. The chain has TRBV10-3 and TRBJ2-7, with D perhaps matching TRBD1 (6 bases). The germline CDR1 and CDR2 sequences are ENHRY and SYGVKD. This CDR3 has 12 amino acids. Trimming stripped 2 bases from V and 5 bases from J, with 7 bases between. For the CDR3, the DNA is TGTGCCATCAGTGAGCCAGGGGACGAGCAGTACTTC. This translates into CAISEPGDEQYF.

This clonotype was seen more than once but under ten times. Germline is not matched at one junction end, which may reflect a read error. The chain recombines TRBV10-3 with TRBJ1-3; unclear D gene. This CDR3 comprises 15 residues. Germline assignment: CDR1 ENHRY and CDR2 SYGVKD. For the CDR3, the DNA is TGTGCCAGCAGTGAAGGGAGTTACTCTGGAAACACCATATATTTT. Translating gives CASSEGSYSGNTIYF.

There are a few counts of this clonotype. The rearrangement joins TRBV5-1 to TRBJ1-4; 9 positions match TRBD1. With V trimmed by 7 bases and J by 8 bases, 6 bases remained unmatched. CDR3 length: 13 residues. Germline CDR1 reads SGHRS; CDR2 reads YFSETQ. This CDR3 is CASAQGAREKLFF. CDR3 sequence (DNA): TGCGCCAGCGCACAGGGGGCGAGGGAAAAACTGTTTTTT. The full variable domain, rest sourced from reference TRBV5-1 and TRBJ1-4, is KAGVTQTPRYLIKTRGQQVTLSCSPISGHRSVSWYQQTPGQGLQFLFEYFSETQRNKGNFPGRFSGRQFSNSRSEMNVSTLELGDSALYLCASAQGAREKLFFGSGTQLSVL.

This clonotype was counted a few times. The chain is built from TRBV10-3 and TRBJ1-6; perhaps TRBD1 as D (6 bases). The germline CDR1 and CDR2 sequences are ENHRY and SYGVKD. The CDR3 consists of 15 residues. Trimming stripped 10 bases from V and 5 bases from J, with 18 bases between. CDR3 region: CASSLAQGNNSPLHF. Written as DNA, the CDR3 is TGTGCCAGCAGCTTGGCCCAGGGGAATAATTCACCCCTCCACTTT.

With respect to this clonotype: At one end the junction does not follow the germline gene, possibly because of a read error. The chain is built from TRBV2 and TRBJ1-3; D may be TRBD1 (5 bases). Germline assignment: CDR1 SNHLY and CDR2 FYNNEI. The CDR3 has 13 residues. The CDR3 reads CASRGDSGSTIYF. The CDR3 region has the DNA TGTGCCAGCAGAGGGGATTCTGGAAGCACCATATATTTT.

This clonotype has a count of ten or more. The rearrangement links TRBV20-1 to TRBJ1-2, with 7 nucleotides matching TRBD1. The CDR3 is 11 residues long. V shed 6 bases, J shed 8 bases, and the junction held 6 bases outside the gene matches. Germline V gene lookup returns CDR1 DFQATT and CDR2 SNEGSKA (reference sequence). The CDR3 sequence: CSAGDSYGYTF. CDR3 coding DNA: TGCAGTGCCGGGGACAGTTACGGCTACACCTTC.